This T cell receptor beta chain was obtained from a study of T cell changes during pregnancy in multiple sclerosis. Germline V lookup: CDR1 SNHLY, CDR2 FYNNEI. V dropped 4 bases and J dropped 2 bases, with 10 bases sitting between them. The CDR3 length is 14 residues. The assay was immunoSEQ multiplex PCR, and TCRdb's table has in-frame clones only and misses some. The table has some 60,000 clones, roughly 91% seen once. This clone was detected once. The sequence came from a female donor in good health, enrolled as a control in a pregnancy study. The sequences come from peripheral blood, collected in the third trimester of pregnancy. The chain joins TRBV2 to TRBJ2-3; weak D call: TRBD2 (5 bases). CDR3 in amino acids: CASSVRGFTDTQYF. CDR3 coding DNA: TGTGCCAGCAGTGTACGGGGATTCACAGATACGCAGTATTTT.